The clone carrying this T cell receptor (beta chain) was recorded a few times. Some clones are missing from TCRdb's copy, which holds only in-frame ones; the method was immunoSEQ multiplex PCR. Of 150,000 to 200,000 clones in the sample, approximately 85% were seen once. The sample comes from a study of blood T cell repertoires in COVID-19. CDR3 length: 13 residues. The germline V and J ends were trimmed by 6 bases and 0 bases, with 8 bases remaining between them. Sequenced: peripheral blood. The V gene is TRBV12-3 or TRBV12-4, the J gene TRBJ1-1; D not resolved. The source is an elderly man with COVID-19, enrolled during active disease. DNA of the CDR3: TGTGCCAGCAGCGAACTTATGAACACTGAAGCTTTCTTT. This gives the protein CASSELMNTEAFF.